The rows below give T cell receptor beta chains drawn from one sample of a study of cytomegalovirus exposure and HLA in healthy donors. The data were produced by immunoSEQ multiplex PCR, yet TCRdb's version contains in-frame clones alone and is incomplete. The data contain some 190,000 clones, about 82% of them singletons. Sequenced material: PBMCs. These receptors were obtained from a man younger than 35 in good health and CMV-seronegative. Both conserved end residues are part of each CDR3. Clone size, where shown, is once, few, many, or a class for clones that have expanded.

size: NA
J: TRBJ1-1
V: TRBV28
length: 11
CDR3: CASSLPSGAFF

size: NA
J: TRBJ2-5
V: TRBV5-1
length: 14
CDR3: CASRNGLLEETQYF

size: NA
J: TRBJ2-1
V: TRBV27
length: 16
CDR3: CASSSTYLARMDEQFF

size: NA
J: TRBJ2-7
V: TRBV30
length: 16
CDR3: CAWSDRSGQNPYEQYF

size: NA
J: TRBJ2-1
V: TRBV5-1
length: 15
CDR3: CASSDGTSGHNEQFF

size: NA
J: TRBJ1-1
V: TRBV20-1
length: 11
CDR3: CSARVGQQAFF

size: few
J: TRBJ1-6
V: TRBV2
length: 15
CDR3: CASTGIGAYNSPLHF

size: NA
J: TRBJ1-3
V: TRBV28
length: 14
CDR3: CASSLQVVGNTIYF

size: NA
J: TRBJ2-7
V: TRBV23-1
length: 15
CDR3: CASSRFRGPFYEQYF

size: NA
J: TRBJ2-3
V: TRBV11-2
length: 15
CDR3: CASSSRGSPGDTQYF

size: NA
J: TRBJ2-1
V: TRBV9
length: 19
CDR3: CASSVGWGSGGRSYNEQFF

size: few
J: TRBJ1-1
V: TRBV5-6
length: 12
CDR3: CASSLPELEAFF

size: NA
J: NA
V: TRBV28
length: 14
CDR3: CASQRGGRSYEQYF

size: NA
J: TRBJ1-2
V: TRBV7-9
length: 12
CDR3: CSSSLGGLSYTF

size: NA
J: TRBJ1-2
V: TRBV19
length: 13
CDR3: CASTQQGAYGYTF

size: NA
J: TRBJ2-1
V: TRBV7-2
length: 15
CDR3: CASSSQAATGNEQFF

size: NA
J: TRBJ2-7
V: TRBV2
length: 14
CDR3: CASRDGTPSYEQYF

size: few
J: TRBJ1-2
V: TRBV6-5
length: 13
CDR3: CASKAPGSYGYTF

size: NA
J: TRBJ2-5
V: TRBV5-6
length: 15
CDR3: CASSLWAGVAETQYF

size: NA
J: TRBJ1-4
V: TRBV6-6
length: 13
CDR3: CASSLGGREKLFF

size: NA
J: TRBJ1-6
V: TRBV18
length: 13
CDR3: CASSLRGGSPLHF

size: few
J: TRBJ2-3
V: TRBV1
length: 15
CDR3: CTSSSPGTHTNTQYF

size: NA
J: TRBJ1-3
V: TRBV28
length: 17
CDR3: CASSLGYLGQGGNTIYF

size: NA
J: TRBJ2-7
V: TRBV6-1
length: 13
CDR3: CASSPTDRAEQYF

size: NA
J: TRBJ2-5
V: TRBV10-3
length: 15
CDR3: CAISVTSGVQETQYF

size: NA
J: TRBJ1-3
V: TRBV6-5
length: 14
CDR3: CASSPGQALNTIYF

size: NA
J: TRBJ2-1
V: TRBV27
length: 16
CDR3: CASSLWGGVDNNEQFF

size: NA
J: TRBJ2-1
V: TRBV7-2
length: 16
CDR3: CASSLVAGGLYNEQFF

size: NA
J: TRBJ1-1
V: TRBV9
length: 18
CDR3: CASSVAGQGATHPEQAFF

size: few
J: TRBJ2-1
V: TRBV9
length: 14
CDR3: CASSLAGGYNEQFF

size: NA
J: TRBJ2-7
V: TRBV7-2
length: 15
CDR3: CASSRGLGGSYEQYF

size: NA
J: TRBJ1-6
V: TRBV19
length: 16
CDR3: CASSAPGVSYNSPLHF

size: NA
J: TRBJ1-2
V: TRBV6-5
length: 16
CDR3: CASSYATGATFYGYTF

size: NA
J: TRBJ1-3
V: TRBV6-5
length: 16
CDR3: CASSYLRQGSGNTIYF

size: NA
J: TRBJ1-1
V: TRBV27
length: 15
CDR3: CASSPGQGTNTEAFF

size: NA
J: TRBJ2-7
V: TRBV28
length: 12
CDR3: CASRTQGGEQYF

size: NA
J: NA
V: TRBV6-1
length: 15
CDR3: CASSEAGRGIYEQYF

size: NA
J: TRBJ2-1
V: TRBV9
length: 15
CDR3: CASSVGGSEYNEQFF

size: few
J: TRBJ2-7
V: TRBV2
length: 12
CDR3: CASGLARYEQYF

size: NA
J: TRBJ1-3
V: TRBV28
length: 16
CDR3: CASSYLGQGRGNTIYF

size: once
J: TRBJ2-3
V: TRBV12-2
length: 15
CDR3: CASRLKLRWTDTQYF

size: NA
J: TRBJ1-5
V: TRBV19
length: 15
CDR3: CASSSTYRLNQPQHF

size: NA
J: TRBJ2-1
V: TRBV19
length: 12
CDR3: CASSLLTNEQFF

size: NA
J: TRBJ2-7
V: TRBV2
length: 15
CDR3: CASSEEMAPRGEQYF

size: NA
J: TRBJ2-7
V: TRBV7-9
length: 16
CDR3: CASSPRGQGRSYEQYF

size: few
J: TRBJ2-1
V: TRBV5-1
length: 14
CDR3: CASSLVVISDEQFF

size: once
J: TRBJ2-6
V: TRBV15
length: 19
CDR3: CATSRDPRGLGAGANVLTF

size: once
J: TRBJ1-1
V: TRBV5-4
length: 16
CDR3: CASSPTFGGNIPEAFF

size: NA
J: TRBJ2-6
V: TRBV5-5
length: 18
CDR3: CASSLGTIPSSGANVLTF

size: NA
J: TRBJ1-2
V: TRBV5-4
length: 12
CDR3: CASSPGRDGYTF

size: NA
J: TRBJ2-5
V: TRBV5-1
length: 17
CDR3: CASSLFTSGGPTETQYF

size: NA
J: TRBJ2-1
V: TRBV28
length: 15
CDR3: CASSFPGLAGEEQFF

size: NA
J: TRBJ2-1
V: TRBV5-1
length: 16
CDR3: CASSSAGADRANEQFF

size: few
J: TRBJ1-6
V: TRBV27
length: 19
CDR3: CASSFGDRGLSSYNSPLHF